The clone carrying this T cell receptor (beta chain) was seen at least ten times. Its specificity is not known. The data were taken from a study of T cells in Graves' hyperthyroidism and ophthalmopathy. Study observations and caveats: Appearing also in blood were most of the thyroid clonotypes expanded above 0.001. Prediction of ophthalmopathy progression came a median around 6.5 months pre-onset.

From RNA transcripts, TCR beta CDR3 regions were amplified. HTBI primers were the set used in a first-round RT-PCR of the TCR CDR3. MiXCR was run by TCRdb on the multiplex PCR reads, yielding one entry per CDR3 protein. The sample has hundreds of thousands of distinct CDR3 sequences, 12% to 15% seen once; the top ten hold roughly 10%. Absent ophthalmopathy progression within 18 months defined stable Graves' hyperthyroidism. This TCR derives from a woman aged 18 to 35 with Graves' hyperthyroidism. Input material: blood.

The CDR3 nucleotides read TGTGCCAGCAGGTCTACCGGACTAGCCTTCAATGAGCAGTTCTTC. Translated, it gives CASRSTGLAFNEQFF. This sequence joins TRBV2 and TRBJ2-1; 8 bases are shared with TRBD2. With V trimmed by 6 bases and J by 6 bases, 10 bases remained unmatched. Germline CDR1 is SNHLY and CDR2 is FYNNEI. The CDR3 has 15 residues.